This T cell receptor (beta chain) was retrieved from a study of shared clonotypes between healthy human individuals (dated by TCRdb to the early 2020s). Turning to the overall study: The cohort comprised a couple of women and a few men aged 18 to 49 years. Blood TCR repertoires of a handful of healthy adults were deeply sequenced to estimate repertoire size and the extent of clonotype sharing between individuals. For each donor, three plates each were used for CD4 naive and CD4 memory, two plates were used for CD8 naive, and one plate was used for CD8 memory. Leukapheresis yielded between about 0.94 and 8.9 billion PBMCs per donor. To increase sequencing depth and limit assay-specific biases, different laboratories used diverse techniques to prepare libraries and sequence TCR repertoires. Findings and caveats that apply to the study as a whole: Sampling was restricted to blood, and TCR repertoires in tissues likely differ from the TCR repertoires found in blood. Pairwise subsampling indicated that sequencing depth was expected to affect the degree of clonotype sharing among donors. Even with the large sequencing depth, rarefaction of the sorted-subset datasets indicated that sequencing was incomplete. Around 5% of naive CD4, roughly 3.5% of naive CD8, 2.3% of memory CD4, and approximately 0.4% of memory CD8 clonotypes were shared across a few donors. Compared with non-shared clonotypes, the clonotypes found in all four sorted-subset donors had higher generation probabilities. The small number of donors limited the genetic and exposure-history diversity represented. Estimated clonotype richness was generally larger for naive than for memory subsets.

Donors were healthy HIV-negative adults with no recently reported acute infections or vaccinations. Only Caucasian adults living in Nashville, Tennessee, USA were represented among the donors. CD4+ T cells were enriched by magnetic negative selection, after which naive cells were positively selected on CD45RA and the negative fraction was taken as the memory subset. Blood was collected by leukapheresis, and PBMCs were isolated by Ficoll-Histopaque density gradient centrifugation and then cryopreserved in liquid nitrogen vapor phase. Analytical flow cytometry was used to check the purity and quantity of each magnetically sorted T cell population. Genomic DNA was isolated from each sorted fraction and quantified by UV absorbance on a Nanodrop 2000c. Using the deep immunoSEQ assay, multiplex PCR amplified TCR CDR3 regions from genomic DNA. Extracted genomic DNA from each cell subset was spread evenly across all wells of several immunoSEQ 96-well plates, with each plate serving as a replicate. For sorted subsets, each replicate PCR was loaded with about 200 ng genomic DNA, equivalent to about 30,000 T cell genomes. The purified libraries were quantified using a Qubit 3.0 fluorometer, sized with a Bioanalyzer 2100, and then quantified again using the KAPA Library Quantification kit. Every immunoSEQ 96-well plate was sequenced on a dedicated single-read 150-cycle Illumina NextSeq 550 flow cell. As for how the authors treated the data: The immunoSEQ output contained only junctional sequences without quality scores, so filtering could not match that applied to full-length reads. To assign V/J genes and CDR3, sequences were annotated using PyIR, a Python wrapper for IgBLAST v1.9, with IMGT germline references. Reads were filtered out if the reads had weak V/J assignments (E-value above 1e-6), no CDR3, stop codons, out-of-frame junctions, or ambiguous translated residues. V3J clonotypes were defined as sequences sharing the same inferred V gene, J gene, and CDR3 amino acid sequence. To compute the percentage overlap between repertoires, the number of shared unique clonotypes was divided by the size of the smaller repertoire. Richness of each repertoire was evaluated using RTK rarefaction, the Chao1 estimator, and Recon v2.1 estimates of unobserved clonotypes. Generation probabilities were computed with OLGA for all TCRbeta clonotypes obtained by the gDNA method from a handful of donors. Drawn from immuneACCESS, this table holds only the in-frame rearrangements with V and J called that TCRdb kept. Clones are partly lost; checked studies trace under half to an unresolved V gene and leave the rest unexplained. V and J calls and clone size come straight from that table; D and trimming were deduced from the DNA. This sample comprises fewer than 1.6 million clones, about 98.5% of them detected only once. The leading ten clones occupy 0.36% of the sample.

From the cysteine up to the phenylalanine, the CDR3 has a length of 16 residues. Of all the DNA, just the CDR3 is kept, 48 bases in frame from base 1. Trimming removed 5 bases from V and 1 base from J; the gene matches leave 9 bases unexplained. From a lookup of the germline V gene (reference sequence), CDR1 and CDR2 are LNHDA and SQIVND. This clone was detected once. What this receptor recognizes is not known. It has no much larger one-base neighbor in the sample; base qualities were not kept. Sequences were obtained from naive CD4+ T cells sorted from blood. Per the publication, the cell subset or site label means: CD45RA+ positively selected. The chain employs TRBV19 and TRBJ2-3; 7 junctional bases match TRBD2. The clonotype comes from a man younger than 45 in good health. The nucleotide sequence is TGTGCCAGTAGTTCGGGGGGAAGAATGGGCACAGATACGCAGTATTTT. Translated, it reads CASSSGGRMGTDTQYF.